These T cell receptor beta chains were read from a single sample in a study of blood T cell repertoires in COVID-19. TCRdb keeps only in-frame clones here, not all; method: immunoSEQ multiplex PCR. This sample has 84,000 or so clones, with 65% to 85% found just once. The sequencing sample was made of peripheral blood. These receptors originate from an elderly woman with acute or convalescent COVID-19. The CDR3 runs from the conserved cysteine through the conserved F or W. A D gene is named only where the DNA matches it firmly. Rows give clone size only sometimes, using once, few, many, or a class for an expanded clone.

clone size: NA
J gene: TRBJ1-5
CDR3 length: 13
D gene: NA
V gene: TRBV6-5
CDR3 DNA: TGTGCCAGCAGTCGGACAGTCAATCAGCCCCAGCATTTT
CDR3 protein: CASSRTVNQPQHF

clone size: once
J gene: TRBJ2-1
CDR3 length: 15
D gene: TRBD2
V gene: TRBV5-4
CDR3 DNA: TGTGCCAGCAGCTTAGGTAGCGGGGGGGGCAATGAGCAGTTCTTC
CDR3 protein: CASSLGSGGGNEQFF

clone size: few
J gene: TRBJ2-7
CDR3 length: 15
D gene: TRBD1
V gene: TRBV6-4
CDR3 DNA: TGTGCCAGCAGTGACAGCGGACAGGGGGACTACGAGCAGTACTTC
CDR3 protein: CASSDSGQGDYEQYF

clone size: NA
J gene: TRBJ2-2
CDR3 length: 19
D gene: TRBD2
V gene: TRBV9
CDR3 DNA: TGTGCCAGCAGCCCCGGCGTGAGGGGTAGCGGGGACCGAACCGGGGAGCTGTTTTTT
CDR3 protein: CASSPGVRGSGDRTGELFF

clone size: NA
J gene: TRBJ1-1
CDR3 length: 16
D gene: TRBD1
V gene: TRBV3-1/TRBV3-2
CDR3 DNA: TGTGCCAGCAGCCGGGCCTCCCAGGGGGCCGGCACTGAAGCTTTCTTT
CDR3 protein: CASSRASQGAGTEAFF

clone size: NA
J gene: TRBJ1-5
CDR3 length: 13
D gene: TRBD1
V gene: TRBV6-6
CDR3 DNA: TGTGCCAGCCGGACAGGGATCAATCAGCCCCAGCATTTT
CDR3 protein: CASRTGINQPQHF

clone size: few
J gene: TRBJ2-2
CDR3 length: 15
D gene: NA
V gene: TRBV7-3
CDR3 DNA: TGTGCCAGCAGCTCGTTGACCGGGACATCGGGGGAGCTGTTTTTT
CDR3 protein: CASSSLTGTSGELFF

clone size: NA
J gene: TRBJ1-3
CDR3 length: 17
D gene: TRBD1
V gene: TRBV6-1
CDR3 DNA: TGTGCCAGCAGTGAATTGGGGACAGGGGGCTCTGGAAACACCATATATTTT
CDR3 protein: CASSELGTGGSGNTIYF

clone size: NA
J gene: TRBJ1-5
CDR3 length: 14
D gene: NA
V gene: TRBV18
CDR3 DNA: TGTGCCAGCTCACCACAGGGGAATAATCAGCCCCAGCATTTT
CDR3 protein: CASSPQGNNQPQHF

clone size: NA
J gene: TRBJ2-7
CDR3 length: 15
D gene: NA
V gene: TRBV13
CDR3 DNA: TGTGCCAGCAGCTCCCACTGGGACTTCACCTACGAGCAGTACTTC
CDR3 protein: CASSSHWDFTYEQYF

clone size: NA
J gene: TRBJ2-1
CDR3 length: 15
D gene: TRBD2
V gene: TRBV18
CDR3 DNA: TGTGCCAGCTCCCCCAGGGAGGGTTCCTACAATGAGCAGTTCTTC
CDR3 protein: CASSPREGSYNEQFF